The following is a T cell receptor (beta chain) sequence with its context. These data come from a study of brain T cells in children with intractable seizures. The CDR3 runs to 14 residues. V gave up 2 bases and J gave up 3 bases; unmatched junction bases: 2. Germline V gives CDR1 MDHEN, CDR2 SYDVKM. Libraries were prepared by immunoSEQ multiplex PCR; TCRdb keeps only in-frame clonotypes and omits some of them. The table records 7,500 to 10,000 clones, 69% of them present only once. Surgery cases with the highest brain T cell transcript signatures were chosen for sequencing. Material: resected brain tissue, obtained at surgery. The origin of this receptor is a girl aged 2-15 years with tuberous sclerosis and intractable seizures. The chain combines TRBV28 with TRBJ2-7, with 9 bases lining up with TRBD2. The CDR3 loop is CASSLGSGGYEQYF. The CDR3 coding sequence is TGTGCCAGCAGTTTAGGTAGCGGGGGCTACGAGCAGTACTTC.